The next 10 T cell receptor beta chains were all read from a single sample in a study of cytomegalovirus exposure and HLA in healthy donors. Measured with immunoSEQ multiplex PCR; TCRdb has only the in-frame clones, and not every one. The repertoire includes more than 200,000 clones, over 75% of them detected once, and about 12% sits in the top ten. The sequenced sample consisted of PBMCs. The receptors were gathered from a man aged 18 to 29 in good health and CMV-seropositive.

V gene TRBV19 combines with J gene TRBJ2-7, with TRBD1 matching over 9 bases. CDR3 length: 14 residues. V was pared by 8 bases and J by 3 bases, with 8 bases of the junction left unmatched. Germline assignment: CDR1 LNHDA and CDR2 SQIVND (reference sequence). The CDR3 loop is CASGPGQGVYEQYF. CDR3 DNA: TGTGCCAGTGGACCGGGACAGGGAGTCTACGAGCAGTACTTC.

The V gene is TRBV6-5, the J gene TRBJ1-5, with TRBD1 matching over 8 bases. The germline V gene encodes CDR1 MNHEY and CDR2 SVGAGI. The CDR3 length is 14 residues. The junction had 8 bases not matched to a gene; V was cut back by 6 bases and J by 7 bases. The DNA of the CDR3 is TGTGCCAGCAGACCCGACAGGGGCGGCCAGCCCCAGCATTTT. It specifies CASRPDRGGQPQHF.

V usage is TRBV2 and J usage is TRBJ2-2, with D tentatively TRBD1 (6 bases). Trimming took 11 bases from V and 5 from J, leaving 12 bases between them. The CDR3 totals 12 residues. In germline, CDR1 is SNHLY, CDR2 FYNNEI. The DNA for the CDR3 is TGTGCCGGCCACAGGGAGACCGGGGAGCTGTTTTTT. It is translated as CAGHRETGELFF.

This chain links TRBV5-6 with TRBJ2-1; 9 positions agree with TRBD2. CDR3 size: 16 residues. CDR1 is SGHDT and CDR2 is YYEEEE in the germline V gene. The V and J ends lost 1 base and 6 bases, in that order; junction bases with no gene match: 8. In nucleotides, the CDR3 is TGTGCCAGCAGCTTGTTGCTAGCGGGACTGGGCAATGAGCAGTTCTTC. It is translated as CASSLLLAGLGNEQFF.

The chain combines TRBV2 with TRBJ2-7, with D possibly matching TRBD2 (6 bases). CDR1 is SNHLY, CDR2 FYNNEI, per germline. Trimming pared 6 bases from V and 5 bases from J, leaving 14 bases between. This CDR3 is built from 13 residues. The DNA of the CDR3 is TGTGCCAGCAGCCTATGGGGGGTTGACGAGCAGTACTTC. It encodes CASSLWGVDEQYF.

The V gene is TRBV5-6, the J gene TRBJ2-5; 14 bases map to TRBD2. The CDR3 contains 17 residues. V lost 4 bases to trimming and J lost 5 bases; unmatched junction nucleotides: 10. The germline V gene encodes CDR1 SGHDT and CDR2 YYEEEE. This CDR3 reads CASSPGLAGDWRETQYF. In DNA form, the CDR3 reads TGTGCCAGCAGCCCGGGACTAGCGGGAGATTGGCGGGAGACCCAGTACTTC.

CDR3 amino acids: CASSRSAEAFF. The CDR3 DNA reads TGTGCCAGCAGCCGCTCCGCTGAAGCTTTCTTT. This chain connects TRBV11-2 to TRBJ1-1; unclear D gene. The CDR3 is made up of 11 amino acids. V was trimmed by 5 bases and J by 6 bases, leaving 7 bases between them. Looked up from germline, CDR1 is SGHAT and CDR2 is FQNNGV.

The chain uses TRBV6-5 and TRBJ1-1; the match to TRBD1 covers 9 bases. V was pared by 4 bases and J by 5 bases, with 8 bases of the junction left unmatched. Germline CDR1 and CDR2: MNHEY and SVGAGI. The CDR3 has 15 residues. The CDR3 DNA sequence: TGTGCCAGCAGTTTTTTTTCACAGGGGGCGACTGAAGCTTTCTTT. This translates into CASSFFSQGATEAFF.

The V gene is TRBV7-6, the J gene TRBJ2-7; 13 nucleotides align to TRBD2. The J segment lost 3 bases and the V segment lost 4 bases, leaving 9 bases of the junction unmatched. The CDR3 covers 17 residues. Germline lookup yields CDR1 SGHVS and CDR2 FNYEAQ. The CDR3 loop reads CASSSLSGTSGIYEQYF. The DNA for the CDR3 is TGTGCCAGCAGCTCCCTCTCCGGGACTAGCGGGATCTACGAGCAGTACTTC.

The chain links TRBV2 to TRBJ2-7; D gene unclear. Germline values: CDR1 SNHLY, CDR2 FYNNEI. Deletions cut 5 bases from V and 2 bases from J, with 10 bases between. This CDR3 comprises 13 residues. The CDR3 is CASSPPVTYEQYF. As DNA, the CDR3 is TGTGCCAGCAGTCCTCCCGTGACCTACGAGCAGTACTTC.